This is a list of T cell receptor beta chains from one sample in a study of cytomegalovirus exposure and HLA in healthy donors. TCRdb keeps only in-frame clones here, not all; method: immunoSEQ multiplex PCR. The data hold under 150,000 clones, with 82% observed a single time. The sample consisted of PBMCs. The origin of the receptors is a boy between 2 and 15 years old in good health and CMV-seronegative. Each CDR3 is given without its conserved first and last residue. The D gene is left open where the match is weak.

>TRBV19|TRBJ1-1|-|14
ASSARIDSLNTEAF
>TRBV7-2|TRBJ2-7|-|10
ASSRDNYEQY
>TRBV18|TRBJ1-1|-|13
ASSPPYGQGTEAF
>TRBV6-4|TRBJ2-1|-|11
ASSVAENGEQF
>TRBV5-1|TRBJ1-5|-|13
ASSPGTFNNQPQH
>TRBV29-1|TRBJ2-1|TRBD2|15
SVDLTGTSGLYNEQF
>TRBV9|TRBJ1-2|TRBD1|12
ASSTRDRGDGYT
>TRBV2|TRBJ2-1|-|12
ASSDRANYNEQF
>TRBV11-3|TRBJ2-7|TRBD1|12
ASSLGTGLGEQY
>TRBV7-9|TRBJ2-1|-|11
ASSPLGGFKQF
>TRBV9|TRBJ2-3|-|11
ASSRYRTDTQY
>TRBV10-3|TRBJ1-2|-|11
AISEAGKGGYT
>TRBV4-1|TRBJ2-1|TRBD2|11
ASSQDRRGGKF
>TRBV7-9|TRBJ2-6|-|13
ASSLTVVGANVLT
>TRBV5-1|TRBJ1-1|-|11
ASSSTGSTEAF
>TRBV18|TRBJ2-3|TRBD1|15
ASSATGSTLSTDTQY
>TRBV4-2|TRBJ2-1|TRBD2|14
ASSQGLAGDYNEQF
>TRBV4-1|TRBJ2-2|-|12
ASSQDLGPGELF
>TRBV5-4|TRBJ1-1|-|13
ASSYPQQLNTEAF
>TRBV5-1|TRBJ1-1|-|12
ASSLAPGDTEAF
>TRBV6-1|-|TRBD2|12
ASSSAGGFDEQY
>TRBV6-5|TRBJ1-1|-|12
ASSPLTGWTEAF
>TRBV7-3|TRBJ2-1|-|13
ASSLSTSSYNEQF
>TRBV11-2|TRBJ2-5|TRBD2|13
ASSLGGTGGETQY
>TRBV5-1|TRBJ1-2|-|13
ASSLDGEVGYGYT
>TRBV30|TRBJ1-2|-|12
AWSWGGISDGYT
>TRBV30|TRBJ1-6|-|11
AWSGQNGSPLH
>TRBV9|TRBJ1-2|-|11
ASSRQAIYGYT
>TRBV2|TRBJ1-6|-|13
ASRGRGTYNSPLH
>TRBV11-2|TRBJ1-1|-|13
ASSLFLGRDTEAF
>TRBV5-1|TRBJ1-1|-|10
ASSLERGEAF
>TRBV6-1|TRBJ1-5|-|14
ASSEEGGSGNQPQH
>TRBV7-3|TRBJ2-1|-|11
ASSPTGVNEQF
>TRBV15|TRBJ1-3|-|10
ATSREGTLIY